The 13 T cell receptor beta chains below come from one sample, sequenced in a study of metastatic and nonmetastatic thyroid tumors. TCRdb recomputed clones from the PCR reads via MiXCR. The sample shows roughly 24,000 clones, 18% of them seen only once. All patients were untreated before thyroid surgery. Sequencing was carried out using adjacent normal tissue. The receptors come from a male donor with papillary thyroid cancer or a benign thyroid nodule (not recorded which). Some clones in this sample may be carry-over from other donors' samples.

This clone was seen repeatedly, ten times or more. The gene calls are TRBV4-1 and TRBJ1-2, with 7 bases aligning to TRBD1. J was trimmed by 2 bases and V by 0 bases; bases with no gene match: 6. The CDR3 length is 16 residues. Germline V gene lookup returns CDR1 MGHRA and CDR2 YSYEKL. The CDR3 DNA sequence: TGCGCCAGCAGCCAAGAAGTCAACAGGGGCAACTATGGCTACACCTTC. This codes for CASSQEVNRGNYGYTF.

By frequency in the sample, this clone is medium-sized. This chain connects TRBV6-2 or TRBV6-3 to TRBJ1-1; D ambiguous. The CDR3 contains 13 residues. Germline V gene lookup returns CDR1 MNHEY and CDR2 SVGEGT. V was shortened by 2 bases and J by 4 bases, with 8 bases between the two germline ends. Here the CDR3 reads CASSYRSGTEAFF. CDR3 coding DNA: TGTGCCAGCAGTTACCGGAGCGGCACTGAAGCTTTCTTT.

This clone was detected many times. This chain links TRBV14 with TRBJ2-2, with D perhaps TRBD2 (6 bases). The CDR3 spans 17 residues. The germline V gene has CDR1 SGHDN and CDR2 FVKESK. Trimming left V 0 bases short and J 4 bases short, with 15 bases between. CDR3 protein: CASSQDLGWGVTGELFF. CDR3 in DNA: TGTGCCAGCAGCCAAGATTTGGGTTGGGGGGTCACCGGGGAGCTGTTTTTT.

This clone was found a few times. The genes are TRBV6-1 and TRBJ2-5; D may match TRBD1 or TRBD2 (5 bases each). There are 14 residues in the CDR3. Germline V gives CDR1 MNHNS, CDR2 SASEGT. V was pared by 6 bases and J by 5 bases, with 16 bases between. The CDR3 nucleotides are TGTGCCAGCAGCGCTACTAGACAGCATGAGACCCAGTACTTC. Encoded protein: CASSATRQHETQYF.

A note on this clone: The conserved closing phenylalanine or tryptophan is absent in this CDR3, likely reflecting a read error. V is TRBV24-1 and J is TRBJ2-2; 12 bases match TRBD2. Germline CDR1 reads KGHDR; CDR2 reads SFDVKD. This CDR3 has 20 residues. After removal of 5 bases from V and 5 bases from J, the junction contained 17 bases not matched to a gene. As DNA, the CDR3 is TGTGCCACCAGTGCCGGGACAGGTTACCTAGCGGGAGGGCGAACCGGGGAGCTGTTTTGT. It translates to CATSAGTGYLAGGRTGELFC.

The J gene is TRBJ1-6, the V gene TRBV15; D unclear. The germline gives CDR1 LNHNV, CDR2 YYDKDF (reference sequence). The ends were cut back, 7 bases at V and 9 bases at J, with 19 bases in the middle. This CDR3 has 15 amino acids. The CDR3 coding sequence is TGTGCCACCAACATAGATCGGCCCCCGGGTTCACCCCTCCACTTT. Translating gives CATNIDRPPGSPLHF.

A note on this clone: The junction and the germline gene differ at one end; a read error may be behind it. The chain recombines TRBV7-3 with TRBJ2-2; 7 bases are shared with TRBD2. The J call is uncertain, as TRBJ2-3 better fits the DNA end. Germline values: CDR1 SGHTA, CDR2 FQGTGA. There are 16 residues in the CDR3. CDR3 sequence reads: CPSSLVGLAATDTQYF. CDR3 DNA: TGTCCCAGCAGCTTAGTCGGTCTAGCGGCCACAGATACACAGTATTTT.

This clone was found a few times. The chain recombines TRBV2 with TRBJ2-5, with 14 bases that match TRBD2. Germline V lookup: CDR1 SNHLY, CDR2 FYNNEI. The V segment lost 6 bases and the J segment 5 bases; nucleotides outside the gene matches: 8. The CDR3 spans 16 residues. CDR3 residues: CASSRLAGGPWETQYF. The CDR3, as DNA: TGTGCCAGCAGCAGACTAGCGGGAGGGCCGTGGGAGACCCAGTACTTC.

As regards this clone: The CDR3 carries no conserved terminal phenylalanine or tryptophan, so it likely arises from a read error. The chain uses TRBV30 and TRBJ2-7; no definite D call. Looked up from germline, CDR1 is GTSNPN and CDR2 is SVGIG (reference sequence). This CDR3 region has 13 residues. Trimming pared 3 bases from V and 7 bases from J, leaving 16 bases between. CDR3 in DNA: TGTGCCTGGAGATCCGGTCAGCTTGGGGAGCAGTACTGC. Residues: CAWRSGQLGEQYC.

This clone was recorded only once. The gene calls are TRBV4-1 and TRBJ2-5; possibly TRBD2 for D (6 bases). Germline V CDR1 and CDR2: MGHRA, YSYEKL. V was pared by 3 bases and J by 3 bases, with 14 bases between. This CDR3 region has 15 residues. CDR3 in DNA: TGCGCCAGCAGCCATTCTCTAGCGCTAAAAGAGACCCAGTACTTC. Amino acids: CASSHSLALKETQYF.

In its sample, this clone was seen many times. A junction boundary mismatches the germline segment, possibly from a read error. V is TRBV6-4 and J is TRBJ1-1; 7 bases line up with TRBD1. The CDR3 covers 11 residues. Germline-derived CDR1 and CDR2 are MRHNA and SNTAGT. The CDR3 coding sequence is TGCCGCCAGGGGGGTTGGACTGAAGCTTTCTTT. It yields the protein CRQGGWTEAFF.

This clone was counted ten times or more. The genes are TRBV7-9 and TRBJ1-1; no firm D call. Per germline, CDR1 SEHNR and CDR2 FQNEAQ (reference sequence). This CDR3 is 12 amino acids long. With 2 bases removed from V and 6 bases from J, the gap between germline ends came to 7 bases. CDR3 nucleotide sequence: TGTGCCAGCAGCTTAATGACCTCTGAAGCTTTCTTT. Translating gives CASSLMTSEAFF.

By share, this clone ranks as medium-sized (0.01 to 0.1%). The chain links TRBV2 to TRBJ2-5; no definite D call. This CDR3 has 12 amino acids. The germline V gene encodes CDR1 SNHLY and CDR2 FYNNEI. The V gene lost 8 bases and the J gene lost 1 base, with 8 bases spanning the gap. As DNA, the CDR3 is TGTGCCAGCGGGCGACCCCAAGAGACCCAGTACTTC. The encoded protein is CASGRPQETQYF.